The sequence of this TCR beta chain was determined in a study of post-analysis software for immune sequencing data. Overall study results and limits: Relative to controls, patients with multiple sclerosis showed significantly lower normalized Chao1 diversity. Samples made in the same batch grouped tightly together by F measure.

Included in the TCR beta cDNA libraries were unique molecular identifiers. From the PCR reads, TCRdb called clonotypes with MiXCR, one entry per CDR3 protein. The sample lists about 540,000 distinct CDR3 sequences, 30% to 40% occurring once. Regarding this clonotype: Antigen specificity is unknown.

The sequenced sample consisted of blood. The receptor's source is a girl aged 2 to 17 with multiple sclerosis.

The CDR3 protein is CASSSQRTRQGRSYEQYF. CDR3 in DNA: TGTGCCAGCAGCTCACAGCGGACGCGACAGGGACGGTCCTACGAGCAGTACTTC. The chain combines TRBV7-6 with TRBJ2-7, with 7 bases lining up with TRBD1. V was clipped by 4 bases and J by 1 base; unmatched bases: 16. The V gene's germline CDR1 is SGHVS and CDR2 FNYEAQ. The CDR3 is made up of 18 amino acids.